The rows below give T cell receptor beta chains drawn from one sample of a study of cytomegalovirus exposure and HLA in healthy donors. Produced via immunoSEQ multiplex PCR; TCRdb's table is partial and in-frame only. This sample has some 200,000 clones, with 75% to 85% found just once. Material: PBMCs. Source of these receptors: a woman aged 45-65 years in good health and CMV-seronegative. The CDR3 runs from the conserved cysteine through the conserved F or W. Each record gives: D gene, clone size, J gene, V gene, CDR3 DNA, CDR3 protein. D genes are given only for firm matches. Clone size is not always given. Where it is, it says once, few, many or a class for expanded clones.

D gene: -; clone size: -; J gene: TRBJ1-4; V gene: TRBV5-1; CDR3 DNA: TGCGCCAGCAGCTTGGGCGCAAATGAAAAACTGTTTTTT; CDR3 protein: CASSLGANEKLFF
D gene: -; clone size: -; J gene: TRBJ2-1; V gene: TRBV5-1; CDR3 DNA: TGCGCCAGCAGCCCAAACGGAGGCTCCTACAATGAGCAGTTCTTC; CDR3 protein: CASSPNGGSYNEQFF
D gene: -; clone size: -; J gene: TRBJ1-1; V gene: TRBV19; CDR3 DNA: TGTGCCAGTAGTCCCCCCACGGGGAAAGCTTTCTTT; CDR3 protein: CASSPPTGKAFF
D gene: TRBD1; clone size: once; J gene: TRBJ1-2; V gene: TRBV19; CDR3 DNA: TGTGCCACTACCATTGGGGGACAGGAGAATTACTATGGCTACACCTTC; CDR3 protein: CATTIGGQENYYGYTF
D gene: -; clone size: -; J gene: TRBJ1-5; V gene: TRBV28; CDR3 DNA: TGTGCCAGCAGTTTTGTGGGTAGGGGCAGCAATCAGCCCCAGCATTTT; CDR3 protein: CASSFVGRGSNQPQHF
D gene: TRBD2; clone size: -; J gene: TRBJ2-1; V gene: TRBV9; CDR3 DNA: TGTGCCAGCAGCGTAGGGGGCGGGAGTGCCTACAATGAGCAGTTCTTC; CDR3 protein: CASSVGGGSAYNEQFF
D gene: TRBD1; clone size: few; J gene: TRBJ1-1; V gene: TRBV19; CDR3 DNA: TGTGCCAGTAGTATAAGGGGCGGGACAGTCTTGAACACTGAAGCTTTCTTT; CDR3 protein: CASSIRGGTVLNTEAFF
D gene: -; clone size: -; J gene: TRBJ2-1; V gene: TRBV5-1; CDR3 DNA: TGCGCCAGCAGCTTGTTACAGGGTGGCGGGAATGAGCAGTTCTTC; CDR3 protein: CASSLLQGGGNEQFF
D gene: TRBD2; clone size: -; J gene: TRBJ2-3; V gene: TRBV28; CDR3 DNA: TGTGCCAGCAGTTCTCTAGCGGGAGGGACAGATACGCAGTATTTT; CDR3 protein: CASSSLAGGTDTQYF
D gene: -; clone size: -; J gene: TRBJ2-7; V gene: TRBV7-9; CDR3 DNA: TGTGCCAGCAGCTTAGTTCGGTTACAGGGAAGGGACGAGCAGTACTTC; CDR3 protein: CASSLVRLQGRDEQYF
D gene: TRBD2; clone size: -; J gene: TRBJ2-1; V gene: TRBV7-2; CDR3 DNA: TGTGCCAGCAGTCGGCGGGGGGCCTCCTACAATGAGCAGTTCTTC; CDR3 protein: CASSRRGASYNEQFF
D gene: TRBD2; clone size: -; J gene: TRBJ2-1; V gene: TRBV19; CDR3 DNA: TGTGCCAGTAAGACGGCTAGCGGATACAATGAGCAGTTCTTC; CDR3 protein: CASKTASGYNEQFF
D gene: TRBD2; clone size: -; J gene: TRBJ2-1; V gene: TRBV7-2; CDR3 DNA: TGTGCCAGCAGCTCGACTAGCGGAGTTTACAATGAGCAGTTCTTC; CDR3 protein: CASSSTSGVYNEQFF
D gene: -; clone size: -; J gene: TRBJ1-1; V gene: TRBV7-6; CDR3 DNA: TGTGCCAGCAGAAATACAGGGAGCACTGAAGCTTTCTTT; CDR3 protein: CASRNTGSTEAFF
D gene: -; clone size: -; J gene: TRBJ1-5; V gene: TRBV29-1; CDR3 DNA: TGCAGCGATCGCAAGGGGATTAATCAGCCCCAGCATTTT; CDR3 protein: CSDRKGINQPQHF
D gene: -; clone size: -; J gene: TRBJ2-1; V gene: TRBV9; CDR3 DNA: TGTGCCAGCAGCGTAGATTCGGGAGCCTACAATGAGCAGTTCTTC; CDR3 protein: CASSVDSGAYNEQFF